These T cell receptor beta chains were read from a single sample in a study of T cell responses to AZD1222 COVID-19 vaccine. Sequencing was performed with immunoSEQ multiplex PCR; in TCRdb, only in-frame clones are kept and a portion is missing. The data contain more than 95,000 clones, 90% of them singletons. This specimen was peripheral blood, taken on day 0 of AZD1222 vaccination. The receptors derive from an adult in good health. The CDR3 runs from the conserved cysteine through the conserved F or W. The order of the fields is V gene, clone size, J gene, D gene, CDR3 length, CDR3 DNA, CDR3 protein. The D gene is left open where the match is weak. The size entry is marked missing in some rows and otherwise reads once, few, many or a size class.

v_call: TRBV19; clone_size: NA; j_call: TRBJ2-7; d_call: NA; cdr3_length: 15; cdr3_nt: TGTGCCAGTAGTATAGTGTGGGGCTCCACCTACGAGCAGTACTTC; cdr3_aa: CASSIVWGSTYEQYF
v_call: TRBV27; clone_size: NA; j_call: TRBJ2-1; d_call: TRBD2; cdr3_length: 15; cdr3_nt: TGTGCCAGCAGTACGGGACTAGCGCGAAACAATGAGCAGTTCTTC; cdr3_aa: CASSTGLARNNEQFF
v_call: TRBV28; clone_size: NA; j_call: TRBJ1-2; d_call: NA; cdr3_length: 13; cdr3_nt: TGTGCCACCCAAGGTGGGGGCTCCTATGGCTACACCTTC; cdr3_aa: CATQGGGSYGYTF
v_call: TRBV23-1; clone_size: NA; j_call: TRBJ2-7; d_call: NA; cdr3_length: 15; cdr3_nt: TGCGCCAGCAGTCCTAGCGCGGGCCCCGTCTACGAGCAGTACTTC; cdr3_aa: CASSPSAGPVYEQYF
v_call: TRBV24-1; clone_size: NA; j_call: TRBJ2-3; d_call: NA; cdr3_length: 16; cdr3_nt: TGTGCCACCAGTGATTTGGGTCCGGGGGCCACAGATACGCAGTATTTT; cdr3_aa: CATSDLGPGATDTQYF
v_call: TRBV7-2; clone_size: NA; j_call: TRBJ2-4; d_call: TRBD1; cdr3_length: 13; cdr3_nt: TGTGCCAGCAGCTCCGGACAGGGGAACATTCAGTACTTC; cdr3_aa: CASSSGQGNIQYF
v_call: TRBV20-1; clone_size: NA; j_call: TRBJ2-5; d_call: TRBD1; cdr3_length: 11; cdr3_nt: TGCAGTGCCCACAGGGGGGAGACCCAGTACTTC; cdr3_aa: CSAHRGETQYF
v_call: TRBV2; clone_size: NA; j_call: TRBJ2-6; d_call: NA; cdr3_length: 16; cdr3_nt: TGTGCCAGCAGTGTGGGTATGGGAACTGGGGCCAACGTCCTGACTTTC; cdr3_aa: CASSVGMGTGANVLTF
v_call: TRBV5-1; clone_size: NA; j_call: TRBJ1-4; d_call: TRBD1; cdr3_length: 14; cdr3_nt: TGCGCCAGCAGCTTTACAGGGGCTAATGAAAAACTGTTTTTT; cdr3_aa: CASSFTGANEKLFF
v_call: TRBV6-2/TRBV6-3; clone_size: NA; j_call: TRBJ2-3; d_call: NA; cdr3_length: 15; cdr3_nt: TGTGCCAGCAGTTACTCGATTGACAACACAGATACGCAGTATTTT; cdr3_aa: CASSYSIDNTDTQYF
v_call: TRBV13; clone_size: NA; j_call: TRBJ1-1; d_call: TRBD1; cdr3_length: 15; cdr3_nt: TGTGCCAGCAGCCTCCGGGACAGGGGGCCCACTGAAGCTTTCTTT; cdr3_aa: CASSLRDRGPTEAFF
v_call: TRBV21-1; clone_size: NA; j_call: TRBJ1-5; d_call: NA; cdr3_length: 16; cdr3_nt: TGTGCCAGCAGCATCCCGACAGGGGATAGCAATCAGCCCCAGCATTTT; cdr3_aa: CASSIPTGDSNQPQHF
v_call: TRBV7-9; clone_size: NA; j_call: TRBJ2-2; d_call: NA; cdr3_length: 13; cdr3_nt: TGTGCCAGCAGCTTTGGCGGAGCCGGGGAGCTGTTTTTT; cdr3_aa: CASSFGGAGELFF
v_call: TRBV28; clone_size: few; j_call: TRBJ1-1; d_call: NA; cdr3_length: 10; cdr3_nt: TGTGCCAGCAGGGGGATTGAAGCTTTCTTT; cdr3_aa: CASRGIEAFF
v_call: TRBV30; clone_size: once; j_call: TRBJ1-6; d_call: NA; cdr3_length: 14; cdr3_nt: TGTGCCTGGAGTGTTGGGCAGGAAAATTCACCCCTCCACTTT; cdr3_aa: CAWSVGQENSPLHF
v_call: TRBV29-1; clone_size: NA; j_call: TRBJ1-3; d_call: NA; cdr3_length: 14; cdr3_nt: TGCAGCGAGCCCGGCTGCCTCTCTGGAAACACCATATATTTT; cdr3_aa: CSEPGCLSGNTIYF
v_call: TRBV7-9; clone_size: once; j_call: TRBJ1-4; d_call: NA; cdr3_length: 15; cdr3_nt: TGTGCCAGCAGCCCCCGGGGGGGCGCTAATGAAAAACTGTTTTTT; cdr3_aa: CASSPRGGANEKLFF
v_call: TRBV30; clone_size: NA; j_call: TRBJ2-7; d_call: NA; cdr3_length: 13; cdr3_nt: TGTGCCTGGAGCTACTTGAGGTTCTACGAGCAGTACTTC; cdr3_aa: CAWSYLRFYEQYF
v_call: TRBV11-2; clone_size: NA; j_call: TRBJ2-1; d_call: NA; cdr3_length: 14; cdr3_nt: TGTGCCAGCAGCCCCGGGAGCTCCTACAATGAGCAGTTCTTC; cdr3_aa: CASSPGSSYNEQFF
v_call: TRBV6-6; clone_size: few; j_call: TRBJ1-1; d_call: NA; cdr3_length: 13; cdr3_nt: TGTGCCAGCAGTTACGGGGAGCACACTGAAGCTTTCTTT; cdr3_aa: CASSYGEHTEAFF
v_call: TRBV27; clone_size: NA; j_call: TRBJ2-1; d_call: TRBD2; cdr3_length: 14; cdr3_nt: TGTGCCAGCAGAGCGAGCGGGAGCCACAATGAGCAGTTCTTC; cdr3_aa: CASRASGSHNEQFF
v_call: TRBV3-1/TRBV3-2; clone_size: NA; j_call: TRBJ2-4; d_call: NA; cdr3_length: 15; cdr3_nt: TGTGCCAGCAGCCCCACCCATCTAGCCAAAAACATTCAGTACTTC; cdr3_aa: CASSPTHLAKNIQYF
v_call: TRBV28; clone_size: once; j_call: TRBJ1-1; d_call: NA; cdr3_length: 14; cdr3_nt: TGTGCCAGCAGTTTGGTCTCGAGGGGCACTGAAGCTTTCTTT; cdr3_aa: CASSLVSRGTEAFF
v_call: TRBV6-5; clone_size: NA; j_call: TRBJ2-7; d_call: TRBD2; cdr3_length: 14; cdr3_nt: TGTGCCAGCATCCGGACTAGCGCTCTCTACGAGCAGTACTTC; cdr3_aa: CASIRTSALYEQYF
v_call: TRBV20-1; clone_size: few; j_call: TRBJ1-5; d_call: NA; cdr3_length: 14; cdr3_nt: TGCAGTGCTAGTGGGTCAGGCGGGGATCAGCCCCAGCATTTT; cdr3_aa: CSASGSGGDQPQHF
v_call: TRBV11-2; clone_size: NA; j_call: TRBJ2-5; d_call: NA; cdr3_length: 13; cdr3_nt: TGTGCCAGCAGCTTTTCCCCCAAAGAGACCCAGTACTTC; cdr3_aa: CASSFSPKETQYF
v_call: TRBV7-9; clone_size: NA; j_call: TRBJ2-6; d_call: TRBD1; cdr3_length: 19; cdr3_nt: TGTGCCAGCAGCGTCCGGACAGGGGGCCCCCTCTCTGGGGCCAACGTCCTGACTTTC; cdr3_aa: CASSVRTGGPLSGANVLTF
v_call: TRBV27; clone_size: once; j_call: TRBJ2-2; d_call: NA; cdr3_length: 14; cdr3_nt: TGTGCCAGCCACGCGACGGCGAACACCGGGGAGCTGTTTTTT; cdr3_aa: CASHATANTGELFF
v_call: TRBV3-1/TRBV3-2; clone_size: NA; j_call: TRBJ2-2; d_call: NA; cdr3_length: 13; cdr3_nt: TGTGCCAGCAGCGCACAGGAGGCCGGGGAGCTGTTTTTT; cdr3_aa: CASSAQEAGELFF
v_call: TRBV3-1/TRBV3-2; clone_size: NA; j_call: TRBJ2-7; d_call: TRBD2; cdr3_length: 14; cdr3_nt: TGTGCCAGCAGCCAAGACTCTAGCGGCTACGAGCAGTACTTC; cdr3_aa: CASSQDSSGYEQYF
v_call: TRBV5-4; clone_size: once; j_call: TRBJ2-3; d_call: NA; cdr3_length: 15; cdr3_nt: TGTGCCAGCAGCTGGTCGACAGGAACCACAGATACGCAGTATTTT; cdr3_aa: CASSWSTGTTDTQYF
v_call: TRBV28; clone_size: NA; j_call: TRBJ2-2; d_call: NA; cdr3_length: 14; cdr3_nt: TGTGCCAGCAGGTTCGGGTCATACACCGGGGAGCTGTTTTTT; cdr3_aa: CASRFGSYTGELFF
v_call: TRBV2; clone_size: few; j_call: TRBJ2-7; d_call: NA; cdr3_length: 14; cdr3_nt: TGTGCCAGTAGTCAGGGTCAAAGCTCCTACGAGCAGTACTTC; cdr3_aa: CASSQGQSSYEQYF
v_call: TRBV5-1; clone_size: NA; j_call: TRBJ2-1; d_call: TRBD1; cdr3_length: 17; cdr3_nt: TGCGCCAGCAGCTTGGCCATTGGGACAGGGGGCTACAATGAGCAGTTCTTC; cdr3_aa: CASSLAIGTGGYNEQFF
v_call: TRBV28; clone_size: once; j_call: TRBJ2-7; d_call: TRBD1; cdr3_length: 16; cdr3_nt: TGTGCCAGCACCCCTGCAGGGGGCACGGTCTCCTACGAGCAGTACTTC; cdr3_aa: CASTPAGGTVSYEQYF
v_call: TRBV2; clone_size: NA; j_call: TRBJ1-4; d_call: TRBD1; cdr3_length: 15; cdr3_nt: TGTGCCAGCAGTGAATCGACAGGGCGTCGGGAAAAACTGTTTTTT; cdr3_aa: CASSESTGRREKLFF
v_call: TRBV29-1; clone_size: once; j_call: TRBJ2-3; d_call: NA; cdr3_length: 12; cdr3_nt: TGCAGCGTTCAAGGGAGCGCAGATACGCAGTATTTT; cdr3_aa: CSVQGSADTQYF
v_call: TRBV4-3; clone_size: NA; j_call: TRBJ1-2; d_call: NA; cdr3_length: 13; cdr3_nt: TGCGCCAGCAGCCAAGACAGGTTAGACGGCTACACCTTC; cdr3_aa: CASSQDRLDGYTF
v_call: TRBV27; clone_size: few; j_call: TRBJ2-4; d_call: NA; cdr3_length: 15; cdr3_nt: TGTGCCAGCAGTGCGAACAGGGTAGCCAAAAACATTCAGTACTTC; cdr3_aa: CASSANRVAKNIQYF
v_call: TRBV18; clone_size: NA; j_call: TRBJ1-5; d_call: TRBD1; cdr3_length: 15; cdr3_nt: TGTGCCAGCTCCGGAGGGACAGGGAACAATCAGCCCCAGCATTTT; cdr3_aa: CASSGGTGNNQPQHF
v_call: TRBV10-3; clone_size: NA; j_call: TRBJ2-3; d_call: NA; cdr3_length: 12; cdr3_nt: TGTGCCACCCTCGAGTTTTCAGATACGCAGTATTTT; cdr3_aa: CATLEFSDTQYF
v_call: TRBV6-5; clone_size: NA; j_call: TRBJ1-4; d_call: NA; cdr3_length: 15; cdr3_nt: TGTGCCAGCAGCCTTGTCAGTCCTGACAACGGAAAACTGTTTTTT; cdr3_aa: CASSLVSPDNGKLFF
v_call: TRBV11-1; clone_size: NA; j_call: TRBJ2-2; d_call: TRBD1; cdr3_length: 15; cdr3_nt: TGTGCCAGCAGCAATGGACAGGGGTACACCGGGGAGCTGTTTTTT; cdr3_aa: CASSNGQGYTGELFF
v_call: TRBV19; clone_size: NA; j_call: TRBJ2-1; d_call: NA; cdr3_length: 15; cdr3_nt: TGTGCCACCGCACCATCAGGGTTGGGGTACAATGAGCAGTTCTTC; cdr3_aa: CATAPSGLGYNEQFF
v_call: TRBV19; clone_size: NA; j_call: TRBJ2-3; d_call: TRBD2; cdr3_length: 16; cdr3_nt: TGTGCCAGTAGTAAGGCTAGCGGGAGTAGGACAGATACGCAGTATTTT; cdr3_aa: CASSKASGSRTDTQYF
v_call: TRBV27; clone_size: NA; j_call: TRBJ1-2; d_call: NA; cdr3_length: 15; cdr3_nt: TGTGCCAGCAGTTTATCGGGGGGATATAACTATGGCTACACCTTC; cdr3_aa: CASSLSGGYNYGYTF
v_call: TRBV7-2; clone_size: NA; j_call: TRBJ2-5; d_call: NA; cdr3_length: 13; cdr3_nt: TGTGCCAGCAGCCCAGCGCTTGGGGAGACCCAGTACTTC; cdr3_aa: CASSPALGETQYF
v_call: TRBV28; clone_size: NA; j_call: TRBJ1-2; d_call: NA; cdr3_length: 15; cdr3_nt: TGTGCCAGCAGTTCCTTCGGGGGGCCTAACTATGGCTACACCTTC; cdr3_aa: CASSSFGGPNYGYTF
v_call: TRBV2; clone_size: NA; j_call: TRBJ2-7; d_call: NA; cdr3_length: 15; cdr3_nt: TGTGCCAGCAGTGAAGCGGGGGGCTACCCCTACGAGCAGTACTTC; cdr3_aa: CASSEAGGYPYEQYF
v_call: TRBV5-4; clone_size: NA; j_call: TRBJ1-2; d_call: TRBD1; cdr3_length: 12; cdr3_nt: TGTGCCAGCAGCCTGGGACAGGGGGCCGGTACCTTC; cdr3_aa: CASSLGQGAGTF
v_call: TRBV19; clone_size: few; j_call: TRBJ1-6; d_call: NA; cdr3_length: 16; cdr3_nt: TGTGCCAGTAGCCCCTCCGGATTACAGGGTCGATCACCCCTCCACTTT; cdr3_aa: CASSPSGLQGRSPLHF
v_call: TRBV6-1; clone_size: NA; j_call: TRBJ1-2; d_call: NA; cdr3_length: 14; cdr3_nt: TGTGCCAGCAGTGAAAATCCCCAGGGCGATGGCTACACCTTC; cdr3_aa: CASSENPQGDGYTF
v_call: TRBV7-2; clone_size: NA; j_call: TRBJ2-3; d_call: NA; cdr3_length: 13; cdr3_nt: TGTGCCAGCAGCCCAAGAATGGGAGATACGCAGTATTTT; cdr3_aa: CASSPRMGDTQYF
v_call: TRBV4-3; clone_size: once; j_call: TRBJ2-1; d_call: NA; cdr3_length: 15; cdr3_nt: TGCGCCAGCAGCCAAGATAGTGCAGGGGCGAGTGAGCAGTTCTTC; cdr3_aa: CASSQDSAGASEQFF
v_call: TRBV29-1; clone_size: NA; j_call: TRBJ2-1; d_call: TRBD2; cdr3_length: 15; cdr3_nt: TGCAGCGTGAGGCTAGTAGCGGGAGGGCCTGGTGAGCAGTTCTTC; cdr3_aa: CSVRLVAGGPGEQFF
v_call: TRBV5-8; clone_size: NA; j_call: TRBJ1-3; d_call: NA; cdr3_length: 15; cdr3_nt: TGTGCCAGCAGCTTCACAAAGTTCTCTGGAAACACCATATATTTT; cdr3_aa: CASSFTKFSGNTIYF
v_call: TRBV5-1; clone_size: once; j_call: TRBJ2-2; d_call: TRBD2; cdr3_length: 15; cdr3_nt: TGCGCCAGCAGCTTTACTAGCGGAAACACCGGGGAGCTGTTTTTT; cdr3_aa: CASSFTSGNTGELFF